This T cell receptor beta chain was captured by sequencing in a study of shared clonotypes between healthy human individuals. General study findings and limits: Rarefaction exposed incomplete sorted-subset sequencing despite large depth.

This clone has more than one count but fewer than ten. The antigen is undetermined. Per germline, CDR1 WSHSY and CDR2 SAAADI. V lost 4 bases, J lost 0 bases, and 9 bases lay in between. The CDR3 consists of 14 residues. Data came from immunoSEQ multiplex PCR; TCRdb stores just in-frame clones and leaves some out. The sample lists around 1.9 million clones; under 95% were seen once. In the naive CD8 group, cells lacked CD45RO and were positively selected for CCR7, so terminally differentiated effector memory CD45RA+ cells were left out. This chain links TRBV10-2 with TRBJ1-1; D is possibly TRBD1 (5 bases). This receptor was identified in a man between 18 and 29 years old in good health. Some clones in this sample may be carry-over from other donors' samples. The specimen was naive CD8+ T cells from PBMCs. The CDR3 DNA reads TGCGCCAGCAGTGGGCGGGGGGTGAACACTGAAGCTTTCTTT. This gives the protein CASSGRGVNTEAFF.